One sample yielded the 14 T cell receptor beta chains listed below, sequenced in a study of blood T cell repertoires in COVID-19. Assay: immunoSEQ multiplex PCR; the TCRdb copy retains only in-frame clones and omits some. The sample comprises almost 250,000 clones, around nine tenths of which are singletons, and around 1.7% rests with the top ten. The sequenced material came from peripheral blood. All receptors come from an older woman who had recovered from COVID-19.

This clone was found once. This chain uses TRBV3-1 (or the pseudogene TRBV3-2) with TRBJ2-7, with a weak D call TRBD2 (6 bases). The V end was cut by 5 bases, the J end by 11 bases, with 16 bases between. Germline CDR1 is LGHDT and CDR2 is YNNKEL (reference sequence). The CDR3 has 12 residues. CDR3 bases: TGTGCCAGCAGCTTCGACGGAGGGCTGAAGTACTTC. The encoded protein is CASSFDGGLKYF.

The table lists this clone with a count of one. V and J are TRBV10-3 and TRBJ1-1; 9 nucleotides agree with TRBD1. V dropped 10 bases and J dropped 6; count of bases not matched to a gene: 9. CDR1 and CDR2 from the germline V gene are ENHRY and SYGVKD. The CDR3 sequence is 13 residues long. Here the CDR3 DNA reads TGTGCCACCAGAGGACAGGGGTCCGCTGAAGCTTTCTTT. It yields the protein CATRGQGSAEAFF.

The CDR3 spells CASKGTREQYF. CDR3 coding DNA: TGTGCCAGCAAAGGAACTAGGGAGCAGTACTTC. This chain links TRBV28 with TRBJ2-7, with TRBD2 as a possible D gene (5 bases). Looked up from germline, CDR1 is MDHEN and CDR2 is SYDVKM. Trimming shortened V by 7 bases and J by 7 bases, and 11 bases separated the two germline ends. CDR3 length: 11 amino acids.

The chain uses TRBV7-9 and TRBJ1-5; D is unclear. The CDR3 has 13 amino acids. Trimming shortened V by 3 bases and J by 6 bases, and 9 bases separated the two germline ends. CDR1 and CDR2 from the germline V gene are SEHNR and FQNEAQ (reference sequence). CDR3 region: CASSLEGFQPQHF. The CDR3, as DNA: TGTGCCAGCAGCTTGGAGGGATTTCAGCCCCAGCATTTT.

V is TRBV18 and J is TRBJ2-1; 11 positions agree with TRBD2. The germline V gene encodes CDR1 KGHSH and CDR2 LQKENI. V dropped 2 bases and J dropped 10; count of bases not matched to a gene: 10. This CDR3 region has 16 residues. Written as DNA, the CDR3 is TGTGCCAGCTCACCAGCCCCCCTAGCGGGGGGATCAGAGCAGTTCTTC. This sequence encodes CASSPAPLAGGSEQFF.

J is TRBJ1-5 and V is TRBV2; weak D call: TRBD1 (6 bases). Germline V gene data show CDR1 as SNHLY and CDR2 as FYNNEI. Trimming pared 2 bases from V and 0 bases from J, leaving 11 bases between. The CDR3 has 16 residues. The CDR3 spells CASSENRAYSNQPQHF. CDR3 sequence (DNA): TGTGCCAGCAGTGAAAACAGGGCCTATAGCAATCAGCCCCAGCATTTT.

In this sample, this clone turned up a few times. The rearrangement links TRBV27 to TRBJ2-5; a possible D gene is TRBD1 (5 bases). The CDR3 sequence is 15 residues long. Germline lookup yields CDR1 MNHEY and CDR2 SMNVEV (reference sequence). V lost 3 bases and J 2 bases, leaving 13 bases between the germline ends. The CDR3 sequence: CASSFWGRRQETQYF. The CDR3 DNA sequence: TGTGCCAGCAGTTTTTGGGGCAGGAGACAAGAGACCCAGTACTTC.

V gene TRBV13 combines with J gene TRBJ2-7, with a tentative D call TRBD1 (6 bases). CDR3 length equals 14 residues. Per the germline V gene, CDR1 is PRHDT and CDR2 is FYEKMQ (reference sequence). V was shortened by 0 bases and J by 3 bases, with 9 bases between the two germline ends. Here the CDR3 DNA reads TGTGCCAGCAGCTTAGGCAGGGGTAGCTACGAGCAGTACTTC. Encoded protein: CASSLGRGSYEQYF.

The chain links TRBV4-1 to TRBJ2-3; 10 bases line up with TRBD2. V gave up 0 bases and J gave up 5 bases; unmatched junction bases: 14. Germline CDR1 MGHRA, CDR2 YSYEKL. The CDR3 sequence is 19 residues long. DNA of the CDR3: TGCGCCAGCAGCCAAGAGGGCCGTGCGGAGCGGGGGGGCCTAGATACGCAGTATTTT. Its translation: CASSQEGRAERGGLDTQYF.

The rearrangement uses TRBV7-3 and TRBJ2-3, with 7 bases lining up with TRBD2. From germline, CDR1 is SGHTA and CDR2 FQGTGA. This CDR3 has 15 amino acids. V trimming: 4 bases; J trimming: 2 bases; junction bases outside the gene matches: 6. CDR3 region: CASSSGAGVTDTQYF. DNA for the CDR3: TGTGCCAGCAGCTCTGGGGCGGGGGTCACAGATACGCAGTATTTT. Full variable domain (remainder filled in from reference TRBV7-3 and TRBJ2-3): GAGVSQTPSNKVTEKGKYVELRCDPISGHTALYWYRQSLGQGPEFLIYFQGTGAADDSGLPNDRFFAVRPEGSVSTLKIQRTERGDSAVYLCASSSGAGVTDTQYFGPGTRLTVL.

Regarding this clone: This may be a read error, as it is one base from a much larger clone. The sample has other DNA sequences that encode this CDR3 too. V and J are TRBV5-5 and TRBJ2-7; 10 bases are shared with TRBD1. CDR1 SGHKS and CDR2 YYEKEE come from the germline V gene (reference sequence). CDR3 length: 15 amino acids. The CDR3 reads CASSLDGTGDYEQYF. CDR3 coding DNA: TGTGCCAGCAGTTTGGATGGGACAGGGGACTACGAGCAGTACTTC. Full variable domain (missing parts from reference TRBV5-5 and TRBJ2-7): DAGVTQSPTHLIKTRGQQVTLRCSPISGHKSVSWYQQVLGQGPQFIFQYYEKEERGRGNFPDRFSARQFPNYSSELNVNALLLGDSALYLCASSLDGTGDYEQYFGPGTRLTVT.

The chain joins TRBV4-2 to TRBJ1-2; D is possibly TRBD1 (6 bases). V shed 4 bases and J shed 3 bases, with 15 bases lying between them. Germline assignment: CDR1 LGHNA and CDR2 YNFKEQ. The CDR3 is 15 amino acids. CDR3 coding DNA: TGTGCCAGCAGCCTCCGGGGCGGGGGCGACTATGGCTACACCTTC. This translates into CASSLRGGGDYGYTF.

The genes are TRBV7-9 and TRBJ1-1; 10 positions match TRBD1. The CDR3 has 15 amino acids. With 0 bases clipped from V and 5 bases from J, the junction kept 3 bases outside the gene matches. Germline V CDR1 and CDR2: SEHNR, FQNEAQ (reference sequence). The CDR3, as DNA: TGTGCCAGCAGCTTAGCGGACAGGGGGTGGACTGAAGCTTTCTTT. Its translation is CASSLADRGWTEAFF. The entire variable domain, with the rest obtained from reference TRBV7-9 and TRBJ1-1, is as follows: DTGVSQNPRHKITKRGQNVTFRCDPISEHNRLYWYRQTLGQGPEFLTYFQNEAQLEKSRLLSDRFSAERPKGSFSTLEIQRTEQGDSAMYLCASSLADRGWTEAFFGQGTRLTVV.

The chain carries TRBV11-3 and TRBJ2-1; TRBD2 agrees at 10 bases. The CDR3 is made up of 16 amino acids. With V trimmed by 1 base and J by 0 bases, 0 bases remained unmatched. Germline-derived CDR1 and CDR2 are SGHNT and YENEEA. The CDR3 loop reads CASSLGLAGSYNEQFF. Written as DNA, the CDR3 is TGTGCCAGCAGCTTAGGACTAGCGGGCTCCTACAATGAGCAGTTCTTC.